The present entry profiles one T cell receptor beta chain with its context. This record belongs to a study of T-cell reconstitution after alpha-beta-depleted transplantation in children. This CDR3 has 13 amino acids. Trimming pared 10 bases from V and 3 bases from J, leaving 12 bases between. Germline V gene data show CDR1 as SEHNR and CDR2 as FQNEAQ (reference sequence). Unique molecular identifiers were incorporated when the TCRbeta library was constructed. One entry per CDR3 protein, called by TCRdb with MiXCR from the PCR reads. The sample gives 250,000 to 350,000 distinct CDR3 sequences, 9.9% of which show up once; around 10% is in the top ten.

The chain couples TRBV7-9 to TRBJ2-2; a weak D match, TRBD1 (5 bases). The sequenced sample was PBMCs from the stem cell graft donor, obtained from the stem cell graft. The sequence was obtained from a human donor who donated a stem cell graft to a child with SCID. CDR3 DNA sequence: TGTGCCATTCTGGGGCCGGACACCGGGGAGCTGTTTTTT. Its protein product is CAILGPDTGELFF.